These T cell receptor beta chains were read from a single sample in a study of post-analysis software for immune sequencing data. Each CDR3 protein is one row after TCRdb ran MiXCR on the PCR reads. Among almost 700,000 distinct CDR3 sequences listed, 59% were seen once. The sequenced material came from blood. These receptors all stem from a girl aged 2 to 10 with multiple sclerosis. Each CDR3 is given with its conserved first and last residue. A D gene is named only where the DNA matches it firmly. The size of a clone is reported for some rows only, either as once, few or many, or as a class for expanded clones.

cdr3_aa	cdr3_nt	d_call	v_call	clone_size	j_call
CASSEGLIASNEQFF	TGTGCCAGCAGTGAAGGGCTGATCGCCAGCAATGAGCAGTTCTTC	-	TRBV6-1	-	TRBJ2-1
CASRTQDTEAFF	TGTGCCAGCAGGACTCAAGACACTGAAGCTTTCTTT	-	TRBV12-3/TRBV12-4	-	TRBJ1-1
CASSLQLSGYNEGQFF	TGTGCCAGCAGTTTACAGCTAAGCGGCTACAATGAGGGGCAGTTCTTC	-	TRBV27	-	TRBJ2-1
CASSLTQRTDTQYF	TGTGCCAGCAGTTTGACACAGAGGACAGATACGCAGTATTTT	-	TRBV12-3/TRBV12-4	-	TRBJ2-3
CSVETRERDGTGELFF	TGCAGCGTTGAAACAAGGGAGCGGGATGGTACCGGGGAGCTGTTTTTT	TRBD2	TRBV29-1	-	TRBJ2-2
CATSGNGVQETQYF	TGTGCCACCAGCGGTAACGGGGTCCAAGAGACCCAGTACTTC	-	TRBV24-1	-	TRBJ2-5
CASSDQSAEAFF	TGCGCCAGCAGCGATCAAAGCGCTGAAGCTTTCTTT	-	TRBV5-1	few	TRBJ1-1
CASGGDLEETQYF	TGTGCCAGCGGCGGGGACTTAGAAGAGACCCAGTACTTC	-	TRBV12-3/TRBV12-4	-	TRBJ2-5
CSAAPISGLDYNEQFF	TGCAGTGCCGCCCCCATTAGCGGACTAGACTACAATGAGCAGTTCTTC	TRBD2	TRBV20-1	few	TRBJ2-1
CASSDSAASTDTQYF	TGTGCCAGCAGTGACTCAGCGGCTAGCACAGATACGCAGTATTTT	-	TRBV2	-	TRBJ2-3
CASSFDPGGHEQYF	TGTGCCAGCTCTTTTGACCCGGGAGGCCACGAGCAGTACTTC	TRBD2	TRBV7-9	-	TRBJ2-7
CSVGTSGQGAADTQYF	TGCAGCGTCGGCACGTCGGGACAGGGTGCCGCAGATACGCAGTATTTT	TRBD1	TRBV29-1	-	TRBJ2-3
CSASPMPTGSSTDTQYF	TGCAGTGCTAGTCCTATGCCCACAGGGTCTAGCACAGATACGCAGTATTTT	-	TRBV20-1	-	TRBJ2-3
CASSPLDESEQFF	TGTGCCAGCTCACCCTTAGACGAGAGTGAGCAGTTCTTC	-	TRBV18	-	TRBJ2-1
CSARSQLAVPYNEQFF	TGCAGTGCTAGATCCCAACTAGCGGTTCCCTACAATGAGCAGTTCTTC	TRBD2	TRBV20-1	few	TRBJ2-1
CASSLNKGAETQYF	TGTGCCAGCAGCTTAAACAAGGGGGCCGAGACCCAGTACTTC	TRBD1	TRBV11-2	-	TRBJ2-5
CSAEERRGRYNEQFF	TGCAGTGCCGAAGAGCGGCGGGGGAGATACAATGAGCAGTTCTTC	TRBD2	TRBV20-1	-	TRBJ2-1
CSARLGTGRYWTSGYTF	TGCAGTGCTAGACTGGGGACAGGGCGATATTGGACAAGTGGCTACACCTTC	TRBD1	TRBV20-1	-	TRBJ1-2
CASSLWDSEETQYF	TGTGCCAGCAGCTTATGGGACAGCGAAGAGACCCAGTACTTC	TRBD1	TRBV7-2	-	TRBJ2-5
CSASGPTETQYF	TGCAGTGCGTCCGGGCCAACAGAGACCCAGTACTTC	-	TRBV20-1	few	TRBJ2-5
CASSPLFSGGTDTQYF	TGTGCCAGCAGCCCCCTCTTCAGCGGGGGTACAGATACGCAGTATTTT	TRBD2	TRBV11-2	-	TRBJ2-3
CASSLLAGEQFF	TGTGCCAGCAGCTTACTGGCAGGGGAGCAGTTCTTC	-	TRBV7-3	-	TRBJ2-1